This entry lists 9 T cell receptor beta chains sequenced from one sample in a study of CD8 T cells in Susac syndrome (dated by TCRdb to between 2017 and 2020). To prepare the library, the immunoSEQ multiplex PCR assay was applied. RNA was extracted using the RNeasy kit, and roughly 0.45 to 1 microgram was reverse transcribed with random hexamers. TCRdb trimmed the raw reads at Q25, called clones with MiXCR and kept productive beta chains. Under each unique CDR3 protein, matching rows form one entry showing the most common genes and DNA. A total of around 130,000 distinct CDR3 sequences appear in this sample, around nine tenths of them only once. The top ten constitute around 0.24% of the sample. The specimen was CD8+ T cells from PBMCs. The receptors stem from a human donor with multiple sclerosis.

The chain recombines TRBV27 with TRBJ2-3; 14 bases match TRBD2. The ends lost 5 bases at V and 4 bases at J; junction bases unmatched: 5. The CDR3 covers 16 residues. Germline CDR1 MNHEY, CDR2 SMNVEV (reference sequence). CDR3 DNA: TGTGCCAGCAGTCGCCTGGGACTAGCGGGAGCAGATACGCAGTATTTT. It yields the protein CASSRLGLAGADTQYF.

This CDR3 is CASSESISWETQYF. The CDR3 nucleotides read TGTGCCAGCAGTGAGTCGATTTCCTGGGAGACCCAGTACTTC. The chain uses TRBV2 and TRBJ2-5; the D is unclear. The CDR3 is made up of 14 amino acids. From germline, CDR1 is SNHLY and CDR2 FYNNEI. Between the trimmed V and J ends, which lost 3 bases and 5 bases, there was a span of 13 bases. Based on the CDR3 plus reference TRBV2 and TRBJ2-5, the full variable domain is EPEVTQTPSHQVTQMGQEVILRCVPISNHLYFYWYRQILGQKVEFLVSFYNNEISEKSEIFDDQFSVERPDGSNFTLKIRSTKLEDSAMYFCASSESISWETQYFGPGTRLLVL.

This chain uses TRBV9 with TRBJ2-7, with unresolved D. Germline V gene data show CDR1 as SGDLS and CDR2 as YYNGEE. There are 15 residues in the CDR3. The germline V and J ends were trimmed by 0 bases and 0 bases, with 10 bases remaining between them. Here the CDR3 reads CASSVGTASSYEQYF. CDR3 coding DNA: TGTGCCAGCAGCGTAGGTACAGCAAGCTCCTACGAGCAGTACTTC.

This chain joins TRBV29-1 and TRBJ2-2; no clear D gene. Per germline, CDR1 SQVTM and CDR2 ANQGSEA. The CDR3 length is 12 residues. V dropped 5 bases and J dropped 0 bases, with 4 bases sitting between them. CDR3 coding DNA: TGCAGCGTTCTGCCGAACACCGGGGAGCTGTTTTTT. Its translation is CSVLPNTGELFF.

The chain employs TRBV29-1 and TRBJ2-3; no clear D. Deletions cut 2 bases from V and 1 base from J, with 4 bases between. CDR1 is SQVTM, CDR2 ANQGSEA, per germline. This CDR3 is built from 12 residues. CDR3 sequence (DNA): TGCAGCGTTGAACCTGGCACAGATACGCAGTATTTT. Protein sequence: CSVEPGTDTQYF.

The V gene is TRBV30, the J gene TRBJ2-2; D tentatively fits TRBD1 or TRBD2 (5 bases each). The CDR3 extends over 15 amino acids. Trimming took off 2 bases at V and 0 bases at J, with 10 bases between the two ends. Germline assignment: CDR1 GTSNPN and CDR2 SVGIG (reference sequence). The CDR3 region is CAWSFGTTNTGELFF. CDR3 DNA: TGTGCCTGGAGTTTCGGGACCACGAACACCGGGGAGCTGTTTTTT.

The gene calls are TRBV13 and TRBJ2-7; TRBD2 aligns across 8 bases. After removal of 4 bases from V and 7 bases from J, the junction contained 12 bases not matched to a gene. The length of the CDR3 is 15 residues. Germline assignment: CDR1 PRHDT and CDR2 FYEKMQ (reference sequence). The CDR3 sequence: CASSSTARAGGEQYF. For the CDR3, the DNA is TGTGCCAGCAGCTCCACGGCCCGGGCGGGAGGTGAGCAGTACTTC.

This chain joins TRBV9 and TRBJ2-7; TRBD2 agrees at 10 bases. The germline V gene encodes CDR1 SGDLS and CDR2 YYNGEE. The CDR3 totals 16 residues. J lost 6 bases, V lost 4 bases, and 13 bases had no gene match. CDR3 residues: CASSILAGEGIGEQYF. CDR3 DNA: TGTGCCAGCAGCATTCTAGCGGGAGAAGGGATCGGCGAGCAGTACTTC.

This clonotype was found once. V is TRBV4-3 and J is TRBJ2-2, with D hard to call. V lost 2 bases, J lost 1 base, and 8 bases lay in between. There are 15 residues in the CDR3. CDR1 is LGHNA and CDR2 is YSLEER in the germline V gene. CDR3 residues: CASSQTLMNTGELFF. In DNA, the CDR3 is TGCGCCAGCAGCCAAACTTTGATGAACACCGGGGAGCTGTTTTTT.